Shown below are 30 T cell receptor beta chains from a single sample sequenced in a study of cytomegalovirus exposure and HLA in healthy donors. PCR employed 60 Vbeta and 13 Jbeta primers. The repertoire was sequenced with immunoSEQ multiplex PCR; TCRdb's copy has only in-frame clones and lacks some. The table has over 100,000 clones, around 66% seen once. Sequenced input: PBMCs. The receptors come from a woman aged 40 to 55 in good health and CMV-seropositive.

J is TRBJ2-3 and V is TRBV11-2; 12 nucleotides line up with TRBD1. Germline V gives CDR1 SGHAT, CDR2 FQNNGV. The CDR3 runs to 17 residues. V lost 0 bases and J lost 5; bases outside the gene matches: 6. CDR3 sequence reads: CASSLDWRDRGRDTQYF. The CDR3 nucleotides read TGTGCCAGCAGCTTAGATTGGAGGGACAGGGGGCGAGATACGCAGTATTTT.

In DNA, the CDR3 is TGTGCCAGCTCACCTTCGCAGACTACAGATACGCAGTATTTT. Translation gives CASSPSQTTDTQYF. The J gene is TRBJ2-3, the V gene TRBV18; D unresolved. This CDR3 comprises 14 residues. V lost 3 bases to trimming and J lost 3 bases, with 10 bases between them. In germline, CDR1 is KGHSH, CDR2 LQKENI.

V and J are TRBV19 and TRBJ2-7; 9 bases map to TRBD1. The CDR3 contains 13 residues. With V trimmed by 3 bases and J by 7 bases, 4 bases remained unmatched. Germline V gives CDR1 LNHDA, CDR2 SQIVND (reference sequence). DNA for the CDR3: TGTGCCAGTAGTATGGTGACAGGGGGGGAGCAGTACTTC. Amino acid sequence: CASSMVTGGEQYF.

In DNA form, the CDR3 reads TGTGCCAGCAGCCAAGAATACTCCGGGGCCCAGTACTTC. It encodes CASSQEYSGAQYF. V and J are TRBV14 and TRBJ2-5, with D maybe TRBD2 (5 bases). CDR3 length: 13 amino acids. V gave up 0 bases and J gave up 9 bases, with 11 bases separating them. Germline V gene data show CDR1 as SGHDN and CDR2 as FVKESK.

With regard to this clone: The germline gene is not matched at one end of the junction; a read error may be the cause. CDR3 sequence: CASSSSGSYEQYF. Here the CDR3 DNA reads TGTGCTAGCAGCTCCTCGGGGTCCTACGAGCAGTACTTC. The V gene is TRBV7-7, the J gene TRBJ2-7; D might be TRBD2 (5 bases). The germline V gene has CDR1 SSHAT and CDR2 FNYEAQ (reference sequence). The CDR3 has 13 residues.

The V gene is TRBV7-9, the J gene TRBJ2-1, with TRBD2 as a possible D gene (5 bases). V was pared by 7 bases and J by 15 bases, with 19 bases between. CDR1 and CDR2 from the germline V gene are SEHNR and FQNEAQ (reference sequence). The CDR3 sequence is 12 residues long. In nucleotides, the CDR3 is TGTGCCAGCAAAATTAACGAGGGTGCGTCGTTCTTC. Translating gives CASKINEGASFF.

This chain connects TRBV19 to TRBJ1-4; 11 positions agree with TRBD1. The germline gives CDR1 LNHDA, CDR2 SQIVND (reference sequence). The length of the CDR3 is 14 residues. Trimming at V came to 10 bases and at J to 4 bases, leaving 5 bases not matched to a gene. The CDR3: CATAGTGGNEKLFF. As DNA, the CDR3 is TGTGCCACCGCGGGGACAGGGGGTAATGAAAAACTGTTTTTT.

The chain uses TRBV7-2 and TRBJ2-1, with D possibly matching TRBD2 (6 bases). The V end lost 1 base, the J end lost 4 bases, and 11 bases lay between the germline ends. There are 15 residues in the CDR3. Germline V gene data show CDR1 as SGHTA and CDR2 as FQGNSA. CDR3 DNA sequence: TGTGCCAGCAGCTTAGACGGGAGCAGATACAATGAGCAGTTCTTC. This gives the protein CASSLDGSRYNEQFF.

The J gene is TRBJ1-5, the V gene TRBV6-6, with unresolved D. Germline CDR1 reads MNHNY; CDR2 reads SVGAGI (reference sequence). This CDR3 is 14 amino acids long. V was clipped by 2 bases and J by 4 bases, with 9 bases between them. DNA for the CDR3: TGTGCCAGCAGTTACGACGGAGAGAATCAGCCCCAGCATTTT. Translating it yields CASSYDGENQPQHF.

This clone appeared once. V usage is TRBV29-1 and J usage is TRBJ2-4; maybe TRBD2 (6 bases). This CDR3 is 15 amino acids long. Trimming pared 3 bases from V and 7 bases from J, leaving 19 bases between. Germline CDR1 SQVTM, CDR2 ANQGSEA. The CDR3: CSVDGGTLRKNIQYF. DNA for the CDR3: TGCAGCGTTGATGGGGGGACGTTACGTAAGAACATTCAGTACTTC.

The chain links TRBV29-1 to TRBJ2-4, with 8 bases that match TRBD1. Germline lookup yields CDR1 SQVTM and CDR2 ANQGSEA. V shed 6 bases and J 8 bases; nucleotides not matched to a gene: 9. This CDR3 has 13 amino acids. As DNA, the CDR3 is TGCAGCGTGCGGAGCAGGGGGCAGGACATTCAGTACTTC. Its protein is CSVRSRGQDIQYF.

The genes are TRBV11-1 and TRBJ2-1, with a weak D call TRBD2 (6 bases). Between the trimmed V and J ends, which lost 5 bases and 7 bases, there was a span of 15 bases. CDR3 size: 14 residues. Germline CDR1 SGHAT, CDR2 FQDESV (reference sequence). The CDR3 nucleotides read TGTGCCAGCAGCCTGGGGGGAGGAGGGAATGAGCAGTTCTTC. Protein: CASSLGGGGNEQFF. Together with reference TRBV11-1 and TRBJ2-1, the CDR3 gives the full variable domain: EAEVAQSPRYKITEKSQAVAFWCDPISGHATLYWYRQILGQGPELLVQFQDESVVDDSQLPKDRFSAERLKGVDSTLKIQPAELGDSAMYLCASSLGGGGNEQFFGPGTRLTVL.

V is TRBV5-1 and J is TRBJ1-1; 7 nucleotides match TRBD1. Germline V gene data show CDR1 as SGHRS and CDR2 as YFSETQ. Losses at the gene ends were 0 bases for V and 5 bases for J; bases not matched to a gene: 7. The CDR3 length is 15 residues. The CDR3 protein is CASSLVIGGGTEAFF. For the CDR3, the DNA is TGCGCCAGCAGCTTGGTTATAGGGGGCGGGACTGAAGCTTTCTTT. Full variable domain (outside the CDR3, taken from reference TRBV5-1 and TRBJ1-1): KAGVTQTPRYLIKTRGQQVTLSCSPISGHRSVSWYQQTPGQGLQFLFEYFSETQRNKGNFPGRFSGRQFSNSRSEMNVSTLELGDSALYLCASSLVIGGGTEAFFGQGTRLTVV.

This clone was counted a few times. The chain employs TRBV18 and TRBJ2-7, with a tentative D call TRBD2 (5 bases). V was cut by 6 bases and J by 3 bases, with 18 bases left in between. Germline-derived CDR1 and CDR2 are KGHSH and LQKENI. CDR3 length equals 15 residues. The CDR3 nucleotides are TGTGCCAGCTCCCTAGCCGGTGGCTACCTCTACGAGCAGTACTTC. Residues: CASSLAGGYLYEQYF.

The CDR3 DNA is TGTGCCAGCAGCAAACCGGGACTAGCGGAACCCCTGATCGGAGAACAGTACTTC. It translates to CASSKPGLAEPLIGEQYF. The chain recombines TRBV6-4 with TRBJ2-7; 11 bases line up with TRBD2. Germline V gene lookup returns CDR1 MRHNA and CDR2 SNTAGT. The CDR3 spans 18 residues. J was trimmed by 10 bases and V by 6 bases; bases with no gene match: 23.

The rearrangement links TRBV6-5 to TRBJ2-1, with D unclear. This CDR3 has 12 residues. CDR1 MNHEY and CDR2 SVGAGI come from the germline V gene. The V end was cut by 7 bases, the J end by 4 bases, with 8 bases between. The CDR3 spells CASKNLYNEQFF. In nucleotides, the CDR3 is TGTGCCAGCAAGAACTTATACAATGAGCAGTTCTTC.

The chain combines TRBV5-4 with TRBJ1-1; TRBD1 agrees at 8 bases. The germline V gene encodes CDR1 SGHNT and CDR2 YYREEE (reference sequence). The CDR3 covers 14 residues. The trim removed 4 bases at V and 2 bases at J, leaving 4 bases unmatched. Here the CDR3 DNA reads TGTGCCAGCAGCCGGACAGGGCCCAACACTGAAGCTTTCTTT. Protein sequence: CASSRTGPNTEAFF.

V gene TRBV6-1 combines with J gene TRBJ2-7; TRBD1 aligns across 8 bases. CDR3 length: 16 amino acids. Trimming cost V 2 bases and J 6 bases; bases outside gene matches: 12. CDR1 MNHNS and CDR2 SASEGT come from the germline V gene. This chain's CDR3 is CASSEPGGAREFEQYF. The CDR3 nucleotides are TGTGCCAGCAGTGAACCAGGGGGCGCGAGGGAATTCGAGCAGTACTTC.

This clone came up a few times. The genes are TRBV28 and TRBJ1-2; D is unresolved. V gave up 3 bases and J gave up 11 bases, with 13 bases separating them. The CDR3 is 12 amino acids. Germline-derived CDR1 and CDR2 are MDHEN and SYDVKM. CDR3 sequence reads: CASSFFRCGYTF. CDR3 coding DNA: TGTGCCAGCAGTTTTTTTAGATGCGGATACACCTTC.

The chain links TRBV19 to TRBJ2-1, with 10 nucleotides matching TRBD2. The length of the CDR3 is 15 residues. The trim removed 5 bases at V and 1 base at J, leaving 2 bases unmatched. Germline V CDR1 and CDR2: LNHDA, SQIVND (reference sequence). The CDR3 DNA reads TGTGCCAGTAGTTTGGGACTAGCGTCCTACAATGAGCAGTTCTTC. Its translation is CASSLGLASYNEQFF.

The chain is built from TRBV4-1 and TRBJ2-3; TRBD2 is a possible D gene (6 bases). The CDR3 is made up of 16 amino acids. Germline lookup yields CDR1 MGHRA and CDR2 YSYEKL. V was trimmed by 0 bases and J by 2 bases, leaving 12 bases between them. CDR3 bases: TGCGCCAGCAGCCAAGAGAACGGGGGTGTCACAGATACGCAGTATTTT. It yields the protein CASSQENGGVTDTQYF.

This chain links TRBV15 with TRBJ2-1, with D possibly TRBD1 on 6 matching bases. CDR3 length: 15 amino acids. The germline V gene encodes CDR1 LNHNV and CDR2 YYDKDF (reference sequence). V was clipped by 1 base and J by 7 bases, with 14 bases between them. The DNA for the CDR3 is TGTGCCACCAGCAGAGGAGGGGGACCAGAGAATGAGCAGTTCTTC. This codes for CATSRGGGPENEQFF.

In DNA form, the CDR3 reads TGCGCCAGCAAGGACCCGGAGACAGGGGTGTTCGACGAGCAGTACTTC. Translated, it gives CASKDPETGVFDEQYF. The J gene is TRBJ2-7, the V gene TRBV10-2; TRBD1 agrees at 8 bases. Germline loops: CDR1 WSHSY, CDR2 SAAADI. Trimming at V came to 7 bases and at J to 5 bases, leaving 16 bases not matched to a gene. CDR3 length equals 16 residues.

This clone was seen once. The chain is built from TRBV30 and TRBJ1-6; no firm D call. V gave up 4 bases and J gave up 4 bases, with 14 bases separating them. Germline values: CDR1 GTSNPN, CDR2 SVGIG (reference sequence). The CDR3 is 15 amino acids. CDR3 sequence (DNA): TGTGCCTGGACCAACCCGGGAGGGTATAATTCACCCCTCCACTTT. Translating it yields CAWTNPGGYNSPLHF.

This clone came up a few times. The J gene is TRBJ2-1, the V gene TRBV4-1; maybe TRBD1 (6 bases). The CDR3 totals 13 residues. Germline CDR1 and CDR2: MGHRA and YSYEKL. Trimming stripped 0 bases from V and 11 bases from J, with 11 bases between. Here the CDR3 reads CASSQDGQGKQFF. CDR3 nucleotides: TGCGCCAGCAGCCAAGATGGGCAGGGGAAGCAGTTCTTC.

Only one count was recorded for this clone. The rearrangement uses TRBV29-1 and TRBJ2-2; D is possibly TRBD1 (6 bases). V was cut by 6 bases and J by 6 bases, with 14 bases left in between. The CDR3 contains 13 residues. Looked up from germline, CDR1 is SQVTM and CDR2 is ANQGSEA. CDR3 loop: CSVTLGTPGELFF. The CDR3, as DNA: TGCAGCGTGACCTTAGGGACACCCGGGGAGCTGTTTTTT.

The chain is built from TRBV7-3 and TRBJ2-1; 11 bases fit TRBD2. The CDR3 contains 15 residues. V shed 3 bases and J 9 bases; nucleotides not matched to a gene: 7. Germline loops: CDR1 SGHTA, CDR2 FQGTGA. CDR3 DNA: TGTGCCAGCAGCTTGGGTCTAGCGGGAGGCCGTGAGCAGTTCTTC. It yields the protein CASSLGLAGGREQFF.

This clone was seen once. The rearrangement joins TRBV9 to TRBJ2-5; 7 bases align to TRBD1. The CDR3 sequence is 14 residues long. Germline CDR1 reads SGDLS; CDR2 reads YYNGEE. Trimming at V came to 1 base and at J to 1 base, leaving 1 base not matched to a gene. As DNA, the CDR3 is TGTGCCAGCAGCGTATGGGACAGCCAAGAGACCCAGTACTTC. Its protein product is CASSVWDSQETQYF.

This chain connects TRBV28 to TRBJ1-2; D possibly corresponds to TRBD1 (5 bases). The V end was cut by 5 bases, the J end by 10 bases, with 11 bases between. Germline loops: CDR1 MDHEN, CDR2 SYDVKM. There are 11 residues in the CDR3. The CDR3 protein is CASSRQGFYTF. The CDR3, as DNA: TGTGCCAGCAGTCGGCAGGGTTTCTACACCTTC.

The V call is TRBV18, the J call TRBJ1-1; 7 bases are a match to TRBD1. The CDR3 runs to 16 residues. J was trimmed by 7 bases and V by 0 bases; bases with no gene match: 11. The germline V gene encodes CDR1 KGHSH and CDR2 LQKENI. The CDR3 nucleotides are TGTGCCAGCTCACCACCGCGACAGGGAAGTCGGGGTGAAGCTTTCTTT. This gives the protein CASSPPRQGSRGEAFF.